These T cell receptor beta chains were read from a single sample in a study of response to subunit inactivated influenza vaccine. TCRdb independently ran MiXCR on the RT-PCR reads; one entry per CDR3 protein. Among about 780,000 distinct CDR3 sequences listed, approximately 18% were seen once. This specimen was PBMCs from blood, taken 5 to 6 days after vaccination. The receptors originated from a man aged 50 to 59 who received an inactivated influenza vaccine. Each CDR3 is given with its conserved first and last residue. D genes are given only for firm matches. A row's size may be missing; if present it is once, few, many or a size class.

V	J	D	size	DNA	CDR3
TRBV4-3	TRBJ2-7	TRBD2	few	TGCGCCAGCAGCCAAGTTTCTAGCGGGGCCTACGAGCAGTACTTC	CASSQVSSGAYEQYF
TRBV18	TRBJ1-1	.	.	TGTGCCAGCTCACCAAGTGGCGGAACTGAAGCTTTCTTT	CASSPSGGTEAFF
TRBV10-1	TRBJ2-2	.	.	TGCGCCAGCAGTGGACAGGTCCGCACCGGGGAGCTGTTTTTT	CASSGQVRTGELFF
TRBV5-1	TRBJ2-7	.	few	TGCGCCAGCAGCTTGGGGGGGTTCGAGACCTACGAGCAGTACTTC	CASSLGGFETYEQYF
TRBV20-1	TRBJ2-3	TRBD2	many	TGCAGTGGGCGGGGGGACACAGATACGCAGTATTTT	CSGRGDTDTQYF
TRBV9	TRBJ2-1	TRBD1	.	TGTGCCAGCAGCGTTTCCCTGCAGGACAGGGGAGGCAATGAGCAGTTCTTC	CASSVSLQDRGGNEQFF
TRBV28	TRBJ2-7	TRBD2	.	TGTGCCAGCAGTCCACTAGCGGGGCTTCCCTCCGAGCAGTACTTC	CASSPLAGLPSEQYF
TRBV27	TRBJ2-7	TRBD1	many	TGTGCCAGCAGTTGGGGACAGGGTTTCGAGCAGTACTTC	CASSWGQGFEQYF
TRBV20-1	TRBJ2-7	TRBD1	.	TGCAGTGCAGGACCGGGACAGGGGGCCTACGAGCAGTACTTC	CSAGPGQGAYEQYF
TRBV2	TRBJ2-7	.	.	TGTGCCAGCAGTGAAGCTTATAGGACGGTCTCAGGGAGCTCCTACGAGCAGTACTTC	CASSEAYRTVSGSSYEQYF
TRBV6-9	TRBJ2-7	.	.	TGTGCCAGCACCGCGAAGAACTACGAGCAGTACTTC	CASTAKNYEQYF
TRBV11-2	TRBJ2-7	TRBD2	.	TGTGCCAGCAGCTTTAGCGGGAGAGGGAACGAGCAGTACTTC	CASSFSGRGNEQYF
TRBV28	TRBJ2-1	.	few	TGTGCCAGCAGTCGCATGATCCGCAATGAGCAGTTCTTC	CASSRMIRNEQFF
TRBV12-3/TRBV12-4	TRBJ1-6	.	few	TGTGCCAGCAGTTTAGGGGCCGATAATTCACCCCTCCACTTT	CASSLGADNSPLHF
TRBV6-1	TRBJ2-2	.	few	TGTGCCAGCAGACCCTCCGGAGGAAACACCGGGGAGCTGTTTTTT	CASRPSGGNTGELFF
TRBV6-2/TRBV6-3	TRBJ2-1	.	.	TGTGCCAGCAGTTACCCCCTTTCCCGGAGCTCCTACAATGAGCAGTTCTTC	CASSYPLSRSSYNEQFF
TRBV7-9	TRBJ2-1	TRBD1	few	TGTGCCAGCCACCCTGCGGGACAGGCCCACAATGAGCAGTTCTTC	CASHPAGQAHNEQFF
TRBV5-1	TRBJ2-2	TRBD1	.	TGCGCCAGAGGAAAGACAGGGCAGGACACCGGGGAGCTGTTTTTT	CARGKTGQDTGELFF
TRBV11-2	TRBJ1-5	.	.	TGTGCCAGCAGCTTAGGAACTGCACCGGATCAGCCCCAGCATTTT	CASSLGTAPDQPQHF
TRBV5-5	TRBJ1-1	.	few	TGTGCCAGCAGCTGGGAAACGGGATCCAATTCGGAAGCTTTCTTT	CASSWETGSNSEAFF